Below are 21 T cell receptor beta chains sequenced from a single sample in a study of T-cell memory formation after mild COVID-19 (dated by TCRdb to about 2021). The receptor library was made with 5' RACE. Reads for this sample came from an Illumina NovaSeq 6000. The raw public reads went through TCRdb reprocessing: fastp at Q25, MiXCR clone calling, in-frame beta chains kept. Every distinct CDR3 protein forms one entry, paired with its most common genes and DNA. Present in this sample are under 200,000 distinct CDR3 sequences, 10% to 15% of which were seen just once. Clones ranked in the top ten supply 3% to 4% of the sample. The source material was PBMCs or a T cell subset sorted from them (not recorded which). These receptors were collected from a man between 18 and 35 years old who had mild COVID-19 (a few samples of this study predate the infection). The sample titles of this study are shuffled in the database, so cell type and time point are left out; the donor was told from shared clones.

This clonotype was detected only a few times. The chain links TRBV5-1 to TRBJ2-6; D possibly corresponds to TRBD1 (5 bases). CDR3 size: 17 residues. V was pared by 4 bases and J by 4 bases, with 18 bases between. CDR1 and CDR2 from the germline V gene are SGHRS and YFSETQ. DNA of the CDR3: TGCGCCAGCAGCCTCCTCCCACCAGGGTCGGGGGCCAACGTCCTGACTTTC. Protein product: CASSLLPPGSGANVLTF. The entire variable domain, with the rest obtained from reference TRBV5-1 and TRBJ2-6, is as follows: KAGVTQTPRYLIKTRGQQVTLSCSPISGHRSVSWYQQTPGQGLQFLFEYFSETQRNKGNFPGRFSGRQFSNSRSEMNVSTLELGDSALYLCASSLLPPGSGANVLTFGAGSRLTVL.

The table lists this clonotype with a few counts. The genes are TRBV12-3 or TRBV12-4 and TRBJ2-3, with D possibly matching TRBD2 (5 bases). The CDR3 spans 16 residues. The germline V and J ends were trimmed by 5 bases and 0 bases, with 15 bases remaining between them. CDR3 sequence reads: CASSPSRTWSTDTQYF. The CDR3 nucleotides are TGTGCCAGCAGTCCGTCGAGGACTTGGAGCACAGATACGCAGTATTTT.

The chain has TRBV28 and TRBJ2-3, with D perhaps matching TRBD2 (6 bases). V gave up 11 bases and J gave up 5 bases, with 20 bases separating them. This CDR3 is built from 14 residues. Germline lookup yields CDR1 MDHEN and CDR2 SYDVKM. The CDR3 protein is CALAPAGWGDTQYF. The CDR3 DNA follows: TGTGCCCTAGCCCCGGCGGGGTGGGGAGATACGCAGTATTTT.

CDR3 in amino acids: CASSRGTSTAWGYEQYF. The CDR3 coding sequence is TGTGCCAGCAGTAGAGGGACTAGTACCGCTTGGGGTTACGAGCAGTACTTC. The rearrangement links TRBV7-9 to TRBJ2-7, with 8 positions matching TRBD2. V was pared by 6 bases and J by 4 bases, with 17 bases of the junction left unmatched. The CDR3 totals 17 residues. Germline V gene lookup returns CDR1 SEHNR and CDR2 FQNEAQ (reference sequence).

This clonotype was seen a few times. CDR3 loop: CASSFGVGAEEQFF. In DNA, the CDR3 is TGCGCCAGCAGCTTTGGGGTAGGGGCGGAGGAGCAGTTCTTC. This chain joins TRBV5-1 and TRBJ2-1, with D perhaps matching TRBD1 (5 bases). Trimming left V 2 bases short and J 10 bases short, with 16 bases between. The CDR3 length is 14 residues. Per germline, CDR1 SGHRS and CDR2 YFSETQ. Drawing the rest from reference TRBV5-1 and TRBJ2-1, the complete variable domain is KAGVTQTPRYLIKTRGQQVTLSCSPISGHRSVSWYQQTPGQGLQFLFEYFSETQRNKGNFPGRFSGRQFSNSRSEMNVSTLELGDSALYLCASSFGVGAEEQFFGPGTRLTVL.

The chain is built from TRBV7-2 and TRBJ2-1; D unresolved. V dropped 1 base and J dropped 10 bases, with 11 bases sitting between them. The germline CDR1 and CDR2 sequences are SGHTA and FQGNSA. The CDR3 has 13 amino acids. The CDR3 is CASSLVRAAEQFF. The CDR3 DNA reads as TGTGCCAGCAGCTTAGTACGGGCGGCCGAGCAGTTCTTC.

This clonotype was counted only a few times. Here the CDR3 DNA reads TGTGCCAGCAGCTTGCCTGGGACGGGTGGCTACACCTTC. Its protein is CASSLPGTGGYTF. The rearrangement links TRBV5-5 to TRBJ1-2; maybe TRBD1 (5 bases). From germline, CDR1 is SGHKS and CDR2 YYEKEE (reference sequence). Trimming took off 1 base at V and 7 bases at J, with 11 bases between the two ends. The CDR3 covers 13 residues.

This clonotype has a handful of counts. This chain links TRBV20-1 with TRBJ1-4; 10 nucleotides agree with TRBD1. The CDR3 loop spans 15 amino acids. Germline V gene lookup returns CDR1 DFQATT and CDR2 SNEGSKA (reference sequence). V gave up 4 bases and J gave up 11 bases; unmatched junction bases: 13. CDR3 sequence reads: CSATPSGTGVRKLFF. The CDR3 DNA is TGCAGTGCTACACCCTCCGGGACAGGGGTCCGGAAACTGTTTTTT.

This clonotype has more than one count but fewer than ten. The chain uses TRBV7-3 and TRBJ2-1; 10 bases align to TRBD2. V was clipped by 0 bases and J by 13 bases; unmatched bases: 9. Germline CDR1 reads SGHTA; CDR2 reads FQGTGA. The CDR3 runs to 15 residues. The CDR3 spells CASSLTAVAGGPQFF. The CDR3 DNA follows: TGTGCCAGCAGCTTAACGGCAGTAGCGGGGGGCCCTCAGTTCTTC. Filled out from reference TRBV7-3 and TRBJ2-1, the complete variable domain reads GAGVSQTPSNKVTEKGKYVELRCDPISGHTALYWYRQSLGQGPEFLIYFQGTGAADDSGLPNDRFFAVRPEGSVSTLKIQRTERGDSAVYLCASSLTAVAGGPQFFGPGTRLTVL.

The chain carries TRBV6-5 and TRBJ2-7; the match to TRBD1 covers 8 bases. Germline lookup yields CDR1 MNHEY and CDR2 SVGAGI. The J segment lost 1 base and the V segment lost 5 bases, leaving 13 bases of the junction unmatched. The CDR3 consists of 17 residues. The CDR3 nucleotides read TGTGCCAGCAGTGTTCGGACAGGGTGGTTTGGTTCCTACGAGCAGTACGTC. Amino acids: CASSVRTGWFGSYEQYV.

V gene TRBV5-1 combines with J gene TRBJ1-1, with D maybe TRBD1 (5 bases). This CDR3 comprises 18 residues. V was pared by 1 base and J by 0 bases, with 19 bases between. Germline V lookup: CDR1 SGHRS, CDR2 YFSETQ. CDR3 loop: CASSLRGTAQPVNTEAFF. The DNA for the CDR3 is TGCGCCAGCAGCTTGAGGGGCACAGCGCAACCCGTGAACACTGAAGCTTTCTTT.

Many counts were recorded for this clonotype. This chain links TRBV5-1 with TRBJ1-4; 8 bases agree with TRBD1. CDR1 and CDR2 (germline): SGHRS, YFSETQ. The V gene end was trimmed by 0 bases and the J gene end by 7 bases; junction bases not matched to a gene: 2. The CDR3 contains 14 residues. The CDR3 sequence is CASSLGQGSEKLFF. The CDR3 region has the DNA TGCGCCAGCAGCTTGGGACAGGGGAGTGAAAAACTGTTTTTT.

This chain links TRBV12-3 or TRBV12-4 with TRBJ1-2, with D maybe TRBD1 (5 bases). V lost 7 bases and J lost 0, with 15 bases in between. CDR3 length equals 15 residues. Here the CDR3 DNA reads TGTGCCAGCACCCCATGGGCAGGGTCTAACTATGGCTACACCTTC. It specifies CASTPWAGSNYGYTF.

This clonotype was seen a handful of times. The chain employs TRBV15 and TRBJ2-3; the D gene is possibly TRBD2 (5 bases). The CDR3 covers 18 residues. With 3 bases removed from V and 0 bases from J, the gap between germline ends came to 19 bases. The germline V gene encodes CDR1 LNHNV and CDR2 YYDKDF (reference sequence). The CDR3 loop reads CATSSPLGLSASTDTQYF. CDR3 nucleotides: TGTGCCACCAGCAGTCCCTTAGGACTGTCTGCTAGCACAGATACGCAGTATTTT. Full variable domain (outside the CDR3, taken from reference TRBV15 and TRBJ2-3): DAMVIQNPRYQVTQFGKPVTLSCSQTLNHNVMYWYQQKSSQAPKLLFHYYDKDFNNEADTPDNFQSRRPNTSFCFLDIRSPGLGDTAMYLCATSSPLGLSASTDTQYFGPGTRLTVL.

This clonotype has a single count. The gene calls are TRBV6-5 and TRBJ1-2; 8 nucleotides align to TRBD1. The ends lost 0 bases at V and 8 bases at J; junction bases unmatched: 8. The CDR3 length is 15 residues. From germline, CDR1 is MNHEY and CDR2 SVGAGI. CDR3 sequence: CASSYSNQGAGGYTF. CDR3 bases: TGTGCCAGCAGTTACTCAAACCAGGGGGCTGGAGGCTACACCTTC.

This rearrangement joins TRBV10-3 to TRBJ2-1, with 8 nucleotides matching TRBD2. Germline V CDR1 and CDR2: ENHRY, SYGVKD. This CDR3 has 14 residues. V was clipped by 11 bases and J by 9 bases; unmatched bases: 15. As DNA, the CDR3 is TGTGCCGTTCGCCCGGGGGGGGCCGTAGGTGAGCAGTTCTTC. Translation: CAVRPGGAVGEQFF.

This clonotype was counted a few times. The J gene is TRBJ1-2, the V gene TRBV5-1; 7 bases line up with TRBD1. Per the germline V gene, CDR1 is SGHRS and CDR2 is YFSETQ. V was pared by 4 bases and J by 5 bases, with 5 bases of the junction left unmatched. The CDR3 runs 13 residues. CDR3 nucleotides: TGCGCCAGCAGCCGAACAGGGGATTATGGCTACACCTTC. The encoded protein is CASSRTGDYGYTF.

This clonotype was observed a few times. The chain carries TRBV4-1 and TRBJ2-7; 8 nucleotides align to TRBD1. With 3 bases clipped from V and 4 bases from J, the junction kept 2 bases outside the gene matches. The germline V gene encodes CDR1 MGHRA and CDR2 YSYEKL. The CDR3 contains 13 residues. In DNA, the CDR3 is TGCGCCAGCAGCCAGGACAGGGCGTACGAGCAGTACTTC. It yields the protein CASSQDRAYEQYF.

The chain couples TRBV5-6 to TRBJ1-5; D is possibly TRBD1 (5 bases). Germline loops: CDR1 SGHDT, CDR2 YYEEEE. The CDR3 consists of 17 residues. Trimming shortened V by 4 bases and J by 1 base, and 18 bases separated the two germline ends. In nucleotides, the CDR3 is TGTGCCAGCAGCCTTGGGGCAGGCGGATTAAGCAATCAGCCCCAGCATTTT. This codes for CASSLGAGGLSNQPQHF.

The CDR3 spells CASSLNPAGTQYF. Here the CDR3 DNA reads TGTGCCAGCAGTCTTAACCCGGCGGGAACGCAGTATTTT. The V and J genes are TRBV12-3 or TRBV12-4 and TRBJ2-3; weak D call: TRBD2 (6 bases). There are 13 residues in the CDR3. The V and J ends lost 5 bases and 9 bases respectively, with 15 bases between them.

This clonotype came up a few times. The rearrangement uses TRBV7-8 and TRBJ1-2; D unclear. Germline-derived CDR1 and CDR2 are SGHVS and FQNEAQ. The CDR3 is 15 residues long. V gave up 2 bases and J gave up 4 bases, with 14 bases separating them. CDR3: CASSLPGGQSYGYTF. CDR3 bases: TGTGCCAGCAGCTTACCCGGCGGGCAGTCCTATGGCTACACCTTC.